Described below is a single T cell receptor beta chain sequence and its context. This CDR3 has 15 residues. J was trimmed by 0 bases and V by 7 bases; bases with no gene match: 4. CDR1 and CDR2 from the germline V gene are KGHDR and SFDVKD. These data come from a study of blood T cell repertoires in COVID-19. About the study: Acute and convalescent COVID-19 samples came from the United States, Italy and Spain. PBMCs, B-cell-depleted T cells, or T cells provided the cDNA or gDNA that made up the material.

Per the original methods: It was from reference gene primer amplification that nucleated cell counts were estimated. Sequencing used immunoSEQ multiplex PCR; TCRdb keeps in-frame clones, though not all of them. V and J calls and clone size are copied from that table; D and trimming were computed from the DNA. Of about 81,000 clones in the sample, 88% were seen once. The clonotype originates from an elderly woman with acute or convalescent COVID-19. V and J are TRBV24-1 and TRBJ2-3; 9 bases are shared with TRBD1. Sequenced: peripheral blood. The CDR3 coding sequence is TGTGCCACCAGAGGAGGGACAGGGAGCACAGATACGCAGTATTTT. This sequence encodes CATRGGTGSTDTQYF.